The 21 T cell receptor beta chains in this list originate from one sample, sequenced in a study of T cell responses to AZD1222 COVID-19 vaccine (dated by TCRdb to the early 2020s). This specimen's time point label, interpreted: about 28 days (+/-7) after the second vaccine dose. The library was obtained by the immunoSEQ multiplex PCR assay. TCRdb limited this immuneACCESS table to in-frame rearrangements with V and J called. A share of clones is missing; checked studies link under half to unresolved V genes, and the rest is unexplained. This sample gives 150,000 to 160,000 clones in total; over 70% of them show up just once. The biggest ten clones account for approximately 9% of the sample. The source material was peripheral blood, sampled 28 days after the second AZD1222 dose. The receptor set was obtained from an adult who received the AZD1222 COVID-19 vaccine.

This clone has just one count. The chain joins TRBV28 to TRBJ1-5; D unresolved. Germline V lookup: CDR1 MDHEN, CDR2 SYDVKM. CDR3 length equals 12 residues. Trimming took off 3 bases at V and 5 bases at J, with 5 bases between the two ends. DNA for the CDR3: TGTGCCAGCAGTTTGGGTCATCAGCCCCAGCATTTT. Translated: CASSLGHQPQHF. The full variable domain, rest sourced from reference TRBV28 and TRBJ1-5, is DVKVTQSSRYLVKRTGEKVFLECVQDMDHENMFWYRQDPGLGLRLIYFSYDVKMKEKGDIPEGYSVSREKKERFSLILESASTNQTSMYLCASSLGHQPQHFGDGTRLSIL.

This clone has only one observation. V is TRBV6-5 and J is TRBJ1-6; 10 bases align to TRBD1. Germline V gene data show CDR1 as MNHEY and CDR2 as SVGAGI. The CDR3 covers 16 residues. V shed 4 bases and J 7 bases; nucleotides not matched to a gene: 7. The CDR3, as DNA: TGTGCCAGCAGTTGGGACAGGGGAGGACGGAATTCACCCCTCCACTTT. This gives the protein CASSWDRGGRNSPLHF.

The chain uses TRBV19 and TRBJ1-4; D possibly corresponds to TRBD1 (6 bases). Deletions cut 10 bases from V and 0 bases from J, with 12 bases between. The CDR3 spans 14 residues. Germline CDR1 and CDR2: LNHDA and SQIVND (reference sequence). In DNA form, the CDR3 reads TGTGCCACCTGGGGGACATCAACTAATGAAAAACTGTTTTTT. Translated: CATWGTSTNEKLFF.

The chain links TRBV21-1 to TRBJ2-5; TRBD1, the table's D call, was not compared with the DNA. TRBV21-1 is designated a pseudogene. The CDR3 sequence is 16 residues long. CDR3 sequence: CASSKKRGTGQETQYF. CDR3 nucleotide sequence: TGTGCCAGCAGCAAAAAACGTGGGACAGGGCAAGAGACCCAGTACTTC.

This rearrangement joins TRBV28 to TRBJ1-1, with D perhaps matching TRBD1 (5 bases). V lost 6 bases to trimming and J lost 0 bases, with 11 bases between them. The CDR3 consists of 14 residues. Germline-derived CDR1 and CDR2 are MDHEN and SYDVKM. The CDR3 DNA follows: TGTGCCAGCAGAGCCCCGGGGGTGAACACTGAAGCTTTCTTT. It specifies CASRAPGVNTEAFF.

The chain links TRBV28 to TRBJ2-2; D unresolved. V lost 6 bases to trimming and J lost 2 bases, with 10 bases between them. The CDR3 extends over 14 amino acids. CDR1 and CDR2 from the germline V gene are MDHEN and SYDVKM. CDR3 coding DNA: TGTGCCAGCAGCCCCATCAGAAACACCGGGGAGCTGTTTTTT. Translating it yields CASSPIRNTGELFF.

The CDR3 region is CASSPSGAQNEQFF. CDR3 DNA sequence: TGTGCCAGCTCACCCTCCGGGGCCCAGAATGAGCAGTTCTTC. This chain links TRBV18 with TRBJ2-1; either TRBD1 or TRBD2 may supply D (5 bases each). The V gene's germline CDR1 is KGHSH and CDR2 LQKENI. The CDR3 is 14 residues long. V lost 3 bases to trimming and J lost 7 bases, with 13 bases between them.

The chain is built from TRBV5-1 and TRBJ2-6; D remains unclear. Germline V gene data show CDR1 as SGHRS and CDR2 as YFSETQ. This CDR3 is built from 14 residues. The ends were cut back, 5 bases at V and 3 bases at J, with 9 bases in the middle. CDR3 nucleotide sequence: TGCGCCAGCAGTGGTATAAGTGGGGCCAACGTCCTGACTTTC. Protein sequence: CASSGISGANVLTF.

This clone was recorded once. The V gene is TRBV7-2, the J gene TRBJ1-1; the D gene is possibly TRBD1 (5 bases). V lost 4 bases, J lost 2 bases, and 14 bases lay in between. This CDR3 contains 15 residues. Germline V CDR1 and CDR2: SGHTA, FQGNSA. The chain's CDR3 is CASSSQGGLNTEAFF. Here the CDR3 DNA reads TGTGCCAGCAGCTCCCAGGGCGGTCTTAACACTGAAGCTTTCTTT.

The chain is built from TRBV5-1 and TRBJ2-7; no definite D call. CDR3 length equals 16 residues. Trimming removed 4 bases from V and 2 bases from J, with 19 bases in between. Germline V gene sequence: CDR1 SGHRS, CDR2 YFSETQ. In nucleotides, the CDR3 is TGCGCCAGCAGCCCAAAGGGAAGAGGTGCAGCCTACGAGCAGTACTTC. Protein product: CASSPKGRGAAYEQYF.

The V call is TRBV23-1, the J call TRBJ1-3; maybe TRBD1 (6 bases). TRBV23-1 is recorded as an ORF, its role being uncertain. The CDR3 loop spans 18 amino acids. The germline V and J ends were trimmed by 6 bases and 0 bases, with 21 bases remaining between them. CDR3 sequence: CASSLMAQGSPSGNTIYF. The DNA for the CDR3 is TGCGCCAGCAGCCTTATGGCTCAGGGGTCCCCCTCTGGAAACACCATATATTTT.

Written as DNA, the CDR3 is TGTGCCAGCAGCAAAATGGCGGGAGGGAAAAGGGAGACCCAGTACTTC. This gives the protein CASSKMAGGKRETQYF. The rearrangement uses TRBV7-2 and TRBJ2-5; 9 positions agree with TRBD2. Germline CDR1 is SGHTA and CDR2 is FQGNSA. The V gene end was trimmed by 5 bases and the J gene end by 5 bases; junction bases not matched to a gene: 12. The CDR3 is 16 amino acids.

The rearrangement joins TRBV14 to TRBJ1-6; the D is unclear. Germline V lookup: CDR1 SGHDN, CDR2 FVKESK. The germline V and J ends were trimmed by 1 base and 8 bases, with 3 bases remaining between them. The CDR3 consists of 12 residues. This CDR3 reads CASSQVYSPLHF. DNA for the CDR3: TGTGCCAGCAGCCAAGTTTATTCACCCCTCCACTTT. The whole variable domain, filled in from reference TRBV14 and TRBJ1-6, reads EAGVTQFPSHSVIEKGQTVTLRCDPISGHDNLYWYRRVMGKEIKFLLHFVKESKQDESGMPNNRFLAERTGGTYSTLKVQPAELEDSGVYFCASSQVYSPLHFGNGTRLTVT.

This clone was seen just once. The gene calls are TRBV5-4 and TRBJ1-1, with D uncertain. Germline loops: CDR1 SGHNT, CDR2 YYREEE (reference sequence). The length of the CDR3 is 14 residues. V dropped 1 base and J dropped 0 bases, with 7 bases sitting between them. The CDR3 protein is CASSLNRMNTEAFF. The CDR3 DNA is TGTGCCAGCAGCTTGAATCGGATGAACACTGAAGCTTTCTTT.

CDR3 in amino acids: CASSKRDRSYEQYF. The CDR3 coding sequence is TGTGCCAGCAGCAAACGAGACAGATCCTACGAGCAGTACTTC. The V gene is TRBV21-1, the J gene TRBJ2-7; the table's D call, TRBD1, was not checked against the DNA. TRBV21-1 is a recognized pseudogene. This CDR3 has 14 amino acids.

The gene calls are TRBV21-1 and TRBJ2-2; the DNA was not compared with TRBD1, the D call given in the table. TRBV21-1 is designated a pseudogene. CDR3 size: 17 residues. This CDR3 reads CASSKGVGGTNTGELFF. As DNA, the CDR3 is TGTGCCAGCAGCAAAGGGGTAGGGGGCACGAACACCGGGGAGCTGTTTTTT.

This chain links TRBV7-8 with TRBJ1-1, with unresolved D. Germline V gene sequence: CDR1 SGHVS, CDR2 FQNEAQ. CDR3 length equals 13 residues. The V end was cut by 5 bases, the J end by 2 bases, with 9 bases between. CDR3 sequence (DNA): TGTGCCAGCAGCCCCCCGGGAAACACTGAAGCTTTCTTT. Encoded protein: CASSPPGNTEAFF.

The V call is TRBV5-1, the J call TRBJ2-1, with 12 bases fitting TRBD2. V lost 2 bases to trimming and J lost 7 bases; unmatched junction nucleotides: 4. Germline V lookup: CDR1 SGHRS, CDR2 YFSETQ. The CDR3 length is 15 residues. CDR3 protein: CASSFLLAGGNEQFF. CDR3 sequence (DNA): TGCGCCAGCAGCTTCCTACTAGCGGGAGGTAATGAGCAGTTCTTC. Together with reference TRBV5-1 and TRBJ2-1, the CDR3 gives the full variable domain: KAGVTQTPRYLIKTRGQQVTLSCSPISGHRSVSWYQQTPGQGLQFLFEYFSETQRNKGNFPGRFSGRQFSNSRSEMNVSTLELGDSALYLCASSFLLAGGNEQFFGPGTRLTVL.

This chain uses TRBV30 with TRBJ1-4; D is perhaps TRBD1 (5 bases). Looked up from germline, CDR1 is GTSNPN and CDR2 is SVGIG (reference sequence). The CDR3 runs to 15 residues. Deletions cut 1 base from V and 1 base from J, with 10 bases between. CDR3 region: CAWSGWGLTNEKLFF. For the CDR3, the DNA is TGTGCCTGGAGTGGATGGGGCCTAACTAATGAAAAACTGTTTTTT.

V usage is TRBV4-2 and J usage is TRBJ2-7; weak D call: TRBD1 (6 bases). The CDR3 runs 16 residues. The ends were cut back, 0 bases at V and 4 bases at J, with 16 bases in the middle. Germline V lookup: CDR1 LGHNA, CDR2 YNFKEQ. The CDR3 is CASSQDRGQGQYEQYF. In DNA, the CDR3 is TGTGCCAGCAGCCAAGATAGGGGTCAGGGGCAATACGAGCAGTACTTC.

V gene TRBV18 combines with J gene TRBJ2-5, with D possibly TRBD1 on 6 matching bases. The CDR3 totals 13 residues. With 2 bases removed from V and 4 bases from J, the gap between germline ends came to 8 bases. Germline assignment: CDR1 KGHSH and CDR2 LQKENI. The CDR3 here is CASSPGGLETQYF. The DNA for the CDR3 is TGTGCCAGCTCACCAGGGGGCTTAGAGACCCAGTACTTC.